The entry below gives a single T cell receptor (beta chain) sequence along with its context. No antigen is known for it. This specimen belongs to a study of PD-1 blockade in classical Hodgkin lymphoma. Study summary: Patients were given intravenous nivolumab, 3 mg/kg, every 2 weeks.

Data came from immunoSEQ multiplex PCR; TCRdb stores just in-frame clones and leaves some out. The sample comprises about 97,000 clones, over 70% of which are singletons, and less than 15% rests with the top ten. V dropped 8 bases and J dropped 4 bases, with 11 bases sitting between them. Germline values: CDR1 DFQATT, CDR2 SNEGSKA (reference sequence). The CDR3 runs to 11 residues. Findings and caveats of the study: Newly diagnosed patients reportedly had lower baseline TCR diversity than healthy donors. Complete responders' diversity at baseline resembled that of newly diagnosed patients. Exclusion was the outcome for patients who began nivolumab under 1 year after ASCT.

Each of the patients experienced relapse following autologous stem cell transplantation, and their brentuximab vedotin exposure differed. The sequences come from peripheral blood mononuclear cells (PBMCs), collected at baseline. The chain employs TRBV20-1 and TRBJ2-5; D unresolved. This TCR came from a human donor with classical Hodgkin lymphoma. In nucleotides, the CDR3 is TGCAGTAAACTCATGGGAGAGACCCAGTACTTC. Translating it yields CSKLMGETQYF.